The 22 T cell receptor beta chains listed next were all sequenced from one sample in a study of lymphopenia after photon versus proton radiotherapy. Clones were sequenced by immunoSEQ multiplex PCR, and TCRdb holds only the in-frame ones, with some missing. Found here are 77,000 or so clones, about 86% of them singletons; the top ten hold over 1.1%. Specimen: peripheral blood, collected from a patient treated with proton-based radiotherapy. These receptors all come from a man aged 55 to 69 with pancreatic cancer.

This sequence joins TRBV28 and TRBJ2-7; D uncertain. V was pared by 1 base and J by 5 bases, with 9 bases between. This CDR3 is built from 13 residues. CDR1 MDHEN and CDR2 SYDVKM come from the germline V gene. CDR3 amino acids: CASSLLQVDEQYF. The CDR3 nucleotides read TGTGCCAGCAGTTTATTGCAAGTGGACGAGCAGTACTTC.

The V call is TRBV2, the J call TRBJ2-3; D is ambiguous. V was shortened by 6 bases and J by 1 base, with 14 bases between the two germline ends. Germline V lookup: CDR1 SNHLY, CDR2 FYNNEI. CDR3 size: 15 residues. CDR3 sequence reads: CASRVNKGRTDTQYF. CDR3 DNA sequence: TGTGCCAGCAGGGTCAATAAGGGCCGCACAGATACGCAGTATTTT. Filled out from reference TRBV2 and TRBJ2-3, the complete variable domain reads EPEVTQTPSHQVTQMGQEVILRCVPISNHLYFYWYRQILGQKVEFLVSFYNNEISEKSEIFDDQFSVERPDGSNFTLKIRSTKLEDSAMYFCASRVNKGRTDTQYFGPGTRLTVL.

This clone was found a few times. DNA for the CDR3: TGTGCCAGCAGCTCCCAACACCTGGGGGGGCAGTTCTTC. Translated: CASSSQHLGGQFF. The chain combines TRBV7-2 with TRBJ2-1, with D possibly being TRBD2 (6 bases). Germline CDR1 and CDR2: SGHTA and FQGNSA. V lost 4 bases and J 12 bases, leaving 16 bases between the germline ends. CDR3 length equals 13 residues.

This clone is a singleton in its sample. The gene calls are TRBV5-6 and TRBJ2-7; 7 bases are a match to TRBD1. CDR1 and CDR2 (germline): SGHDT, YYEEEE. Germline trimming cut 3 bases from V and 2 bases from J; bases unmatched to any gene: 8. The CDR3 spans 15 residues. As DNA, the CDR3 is TGTGCCAGCAGCTCCTACGACAGGGCTGCCTACGAGCAGTACTTC. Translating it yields CASSSYDRAAYEQYF.

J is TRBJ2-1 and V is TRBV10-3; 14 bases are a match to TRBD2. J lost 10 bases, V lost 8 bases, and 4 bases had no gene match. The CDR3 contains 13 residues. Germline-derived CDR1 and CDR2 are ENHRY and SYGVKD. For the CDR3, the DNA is TGTGCCATCCAGACTAGCGGGAGGGACGAGCAGTTCTTC. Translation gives CAIQTSGRDEQFF.

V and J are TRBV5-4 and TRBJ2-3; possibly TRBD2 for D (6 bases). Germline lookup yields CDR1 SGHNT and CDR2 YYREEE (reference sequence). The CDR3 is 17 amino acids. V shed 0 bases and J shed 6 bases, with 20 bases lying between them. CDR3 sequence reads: CASSLVADGSGTDTQYF. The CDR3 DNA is TGTGCCAGCAGCTTGGTGGCCGATGGTAGCGGAACGGATACGCAGTATTTT.

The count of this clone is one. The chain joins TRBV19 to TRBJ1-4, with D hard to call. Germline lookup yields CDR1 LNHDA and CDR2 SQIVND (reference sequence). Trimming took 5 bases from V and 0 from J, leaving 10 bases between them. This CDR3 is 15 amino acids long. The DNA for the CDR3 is TGTGCCAGTAGTGTTCAGAGTGCAACTAATGAAAAACTGTTTTTT. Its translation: CASSVQSATNEKLFF.

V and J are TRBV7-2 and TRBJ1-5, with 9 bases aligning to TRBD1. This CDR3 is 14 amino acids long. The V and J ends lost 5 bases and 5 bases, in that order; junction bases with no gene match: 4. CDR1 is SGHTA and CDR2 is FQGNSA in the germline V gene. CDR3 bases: TGTGCCAGCAGCCAGGACAGGGGTTATCAGCCCCAGCATTTT. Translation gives CASSQDRGYQPQHF.

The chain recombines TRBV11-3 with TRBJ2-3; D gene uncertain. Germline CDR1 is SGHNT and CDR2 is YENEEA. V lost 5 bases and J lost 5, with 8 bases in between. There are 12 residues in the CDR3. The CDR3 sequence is CASSPPGDTQYF. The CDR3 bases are TGTGCCAGCAGCCCCCCAGGAGATACGCAGTATTTT.

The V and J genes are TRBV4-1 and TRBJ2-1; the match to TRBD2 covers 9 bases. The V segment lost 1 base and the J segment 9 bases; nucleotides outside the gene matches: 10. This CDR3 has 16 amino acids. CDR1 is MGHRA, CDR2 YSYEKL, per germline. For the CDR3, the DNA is TGCGCCAGCAGCCAAGCGAGGGTAGCGGGAGTTGGTGAGCAGTTCTTC. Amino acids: CASSQARVAGVGEQFF.

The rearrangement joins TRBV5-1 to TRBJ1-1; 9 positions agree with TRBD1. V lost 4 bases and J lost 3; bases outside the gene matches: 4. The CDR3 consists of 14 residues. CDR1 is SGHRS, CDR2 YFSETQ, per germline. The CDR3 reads CASSAWDRDTEAFF. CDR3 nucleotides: TGCGCCAGCAGCGCATGGGACAGGGACACTGAAGCTTTCTTT.

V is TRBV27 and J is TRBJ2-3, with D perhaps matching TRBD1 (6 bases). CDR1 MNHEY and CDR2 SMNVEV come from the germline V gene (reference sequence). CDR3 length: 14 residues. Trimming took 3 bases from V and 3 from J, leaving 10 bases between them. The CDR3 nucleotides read TGTGCCAGCAGTTTGGACAGAATAACAGATACGCAGTATTTT. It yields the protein CASSLDRITDTQYF.

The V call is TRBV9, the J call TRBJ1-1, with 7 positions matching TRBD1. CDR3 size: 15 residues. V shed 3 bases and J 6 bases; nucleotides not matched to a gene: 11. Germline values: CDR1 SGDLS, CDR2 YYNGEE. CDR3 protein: CASSADRLGNAEAFF. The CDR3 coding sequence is TGTGCCAGCAGCGCGGACAGGTTAGGTAACGCTGAAGCTTTCTTT. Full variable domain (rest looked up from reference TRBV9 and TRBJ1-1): DSGVTQTPKHLITATGQRVTLRCSPRSGDLSVYWYQQSLDQGLQFLIQYYNGEERAKGNILERFSAQQFPDLHSELNLSSLELGDSALYFCASSADRLGNAEAFFGQGTRLTVV.

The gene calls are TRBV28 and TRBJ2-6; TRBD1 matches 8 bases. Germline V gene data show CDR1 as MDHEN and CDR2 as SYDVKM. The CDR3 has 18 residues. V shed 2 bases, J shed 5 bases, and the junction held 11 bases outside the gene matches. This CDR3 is CASSLTYPGQERANVLTF. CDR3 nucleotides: TGTGCCAGCAGTTTAACCTATCCGGGACAGGAGCGGGCCAACGTCCTGACTTTC. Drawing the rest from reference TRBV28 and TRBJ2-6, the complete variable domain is DVKVTQSSRYLVKRTGEKVFLECVQDMDHENMFWYRQDPGLGLRLIYFSYDVKMKEKGDIPEGYSVSREKKERFSLILESASTNQTSMYLCASSLTYPGQERANVLTFGAGSRLTVL.

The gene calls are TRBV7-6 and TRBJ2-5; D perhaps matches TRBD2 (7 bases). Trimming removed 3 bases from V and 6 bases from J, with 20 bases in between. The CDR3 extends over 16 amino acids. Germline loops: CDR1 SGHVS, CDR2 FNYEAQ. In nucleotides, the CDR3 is TGTGCCAGCAGCTTCGGGGGGCGCGTGGTAGGGCAGACCCAGTACTTC. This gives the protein CASSFGGRVVGQTQYF.

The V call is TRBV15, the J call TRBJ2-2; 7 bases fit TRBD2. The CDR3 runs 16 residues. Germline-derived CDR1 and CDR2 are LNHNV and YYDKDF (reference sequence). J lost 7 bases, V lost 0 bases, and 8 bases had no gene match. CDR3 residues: CATSRESGRAGGELFF. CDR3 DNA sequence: TGTGCCACCAGCAGAGAGTCGGGGAGGGCTGGCGGGGAGCTGTTTTTT.

The CDR3 here is CASMNQQGGIGKLFF. The CDR3 DNA follows: TGTGCCAGCATGAATCAACAGGGAGGTATCGGAAAACTGTTTTTT. The chain recombines TRBV2 with TRBJ1-4, with D possibly matching TRBD1 (6 bases). The CDR3 is made up of 15 amino acids. V shed 7 bases and J shed 10 bases, with 22 bases lying between them. In germline, CDR1 is SNHLY, CDR2 FYNNEI.

In DNA form, the CDR3 reads TGTGCCAGCAGCTTAGTGAGGGTGAACAATGAGCAGTTCTTC. Amino acid sequence: CASSLVRVNNEQFF. The chain employs TRBV7-8 and TRBJ2-1, with D perhaps TRBD2 (5 bases). V gave up 1 base and J gave up 5 bases, with 9 bases separating them. From germline, CDR1 is SGHVS and CDR2 FQNEAQ. This CDR3 spans 14 amino acids. The full variable domain, its missing parts supplied by reference TRBV7-8 and TRBJ2-1, is GAGVSQSPRYKVAKRGQDVALRCDPISGHVSLFWYQQALGQGPEFLTYFQNEAQLDKSGLPSDRFFAERPEGSVSTLKIQRTQQEDSAVYLCASSLVRVNNEQFFGPGTRLTVL.

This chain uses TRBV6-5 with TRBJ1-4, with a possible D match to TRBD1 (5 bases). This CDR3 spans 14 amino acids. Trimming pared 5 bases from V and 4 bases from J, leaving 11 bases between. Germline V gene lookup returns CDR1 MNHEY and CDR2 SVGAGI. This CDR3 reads CASSPRGGNEKLFF. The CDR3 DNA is TGTGCCAGCAGTCCCCGGGGGGGTAATGAAAAACTGTTTTTT.

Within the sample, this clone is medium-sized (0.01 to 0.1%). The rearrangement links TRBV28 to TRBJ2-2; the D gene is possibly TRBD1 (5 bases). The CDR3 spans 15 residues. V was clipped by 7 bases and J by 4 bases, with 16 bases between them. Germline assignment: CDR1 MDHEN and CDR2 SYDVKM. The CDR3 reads CASTQQAAFTGELFF. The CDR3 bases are TGTGCCAGCACTCAACAGGCGGCTTTCACCGGGGAGCTGTTTTTT.

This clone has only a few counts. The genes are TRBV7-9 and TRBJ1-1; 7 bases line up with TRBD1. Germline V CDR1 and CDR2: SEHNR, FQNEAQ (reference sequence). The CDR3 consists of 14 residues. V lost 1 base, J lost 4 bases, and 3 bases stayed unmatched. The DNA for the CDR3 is TGTGCCAGCAGCTTAGGACAGGGCTTCACTGAAGCTTTCTTT. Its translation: CASSLGQGFTEAFF.

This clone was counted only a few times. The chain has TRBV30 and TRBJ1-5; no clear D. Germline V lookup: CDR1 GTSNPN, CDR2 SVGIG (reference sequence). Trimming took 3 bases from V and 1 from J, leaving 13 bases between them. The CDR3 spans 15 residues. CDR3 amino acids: CAWSRTRGSNQPQHF. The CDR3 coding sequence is TGTGCCTGGAGCAGAACTAGAGGGAGCAATCAGCCCCAGCATTTT.